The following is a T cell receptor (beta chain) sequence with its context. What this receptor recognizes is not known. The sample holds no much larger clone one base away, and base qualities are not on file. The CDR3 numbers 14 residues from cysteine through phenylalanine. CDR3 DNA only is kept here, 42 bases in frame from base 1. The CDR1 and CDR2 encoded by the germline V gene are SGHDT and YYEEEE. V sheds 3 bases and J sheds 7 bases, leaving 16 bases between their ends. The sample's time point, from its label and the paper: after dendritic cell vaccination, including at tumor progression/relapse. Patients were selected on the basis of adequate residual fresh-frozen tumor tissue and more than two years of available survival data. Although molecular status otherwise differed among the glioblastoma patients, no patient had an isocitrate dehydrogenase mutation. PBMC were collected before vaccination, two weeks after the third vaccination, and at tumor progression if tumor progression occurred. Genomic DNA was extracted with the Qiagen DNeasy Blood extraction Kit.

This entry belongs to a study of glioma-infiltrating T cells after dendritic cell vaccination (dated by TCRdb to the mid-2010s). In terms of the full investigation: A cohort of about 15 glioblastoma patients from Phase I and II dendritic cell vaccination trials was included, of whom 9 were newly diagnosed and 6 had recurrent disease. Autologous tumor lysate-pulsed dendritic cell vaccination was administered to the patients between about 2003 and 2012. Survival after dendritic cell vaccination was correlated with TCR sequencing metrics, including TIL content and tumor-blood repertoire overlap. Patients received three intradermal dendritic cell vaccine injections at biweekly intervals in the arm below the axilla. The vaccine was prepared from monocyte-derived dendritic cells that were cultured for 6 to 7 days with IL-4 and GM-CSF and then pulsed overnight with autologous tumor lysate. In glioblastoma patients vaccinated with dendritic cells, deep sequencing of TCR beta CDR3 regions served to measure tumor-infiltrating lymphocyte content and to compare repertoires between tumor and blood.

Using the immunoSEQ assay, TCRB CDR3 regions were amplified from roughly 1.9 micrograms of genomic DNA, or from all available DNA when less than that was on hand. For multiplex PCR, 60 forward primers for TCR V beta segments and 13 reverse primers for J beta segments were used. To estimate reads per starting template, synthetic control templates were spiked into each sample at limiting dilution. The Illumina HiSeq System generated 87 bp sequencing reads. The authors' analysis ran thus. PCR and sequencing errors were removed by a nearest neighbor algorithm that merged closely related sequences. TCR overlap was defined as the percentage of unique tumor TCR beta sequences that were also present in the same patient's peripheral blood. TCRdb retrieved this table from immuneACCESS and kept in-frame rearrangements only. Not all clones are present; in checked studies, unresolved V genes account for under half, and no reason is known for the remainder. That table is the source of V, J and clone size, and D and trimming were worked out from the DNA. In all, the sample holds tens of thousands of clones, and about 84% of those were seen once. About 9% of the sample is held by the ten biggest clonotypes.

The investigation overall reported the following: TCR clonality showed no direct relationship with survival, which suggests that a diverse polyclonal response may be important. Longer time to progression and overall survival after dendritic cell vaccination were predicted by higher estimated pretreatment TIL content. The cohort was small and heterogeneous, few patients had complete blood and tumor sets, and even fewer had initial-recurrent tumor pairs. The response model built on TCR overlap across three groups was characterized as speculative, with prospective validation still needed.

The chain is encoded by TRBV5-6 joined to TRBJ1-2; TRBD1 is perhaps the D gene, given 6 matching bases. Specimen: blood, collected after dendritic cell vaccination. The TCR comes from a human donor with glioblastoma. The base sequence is TGTGCCAGCAGCTCCACAGGGAGCAGGTCTGGCTACACCTTC. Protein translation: CASSSTGSRSGYTF.